These T cell receptor beta chains were read from a single sample in a study of OX40 agonist ivuxolimab in advanced cancers. Sequencing was performed with immunoSEQ multiplex PCR; in TCRdb, only in-frame clones are kept and a portion is missing. Found here are tens of thousands of clones, just under 95% of them singletons; the top ten hold approximately 15%. The sample was CD4+ or CD8+ T cells sorted from blood, taken in a trial of the OX40 agonist ivuxolimab. The receptors were gathered from an adult with an advanced solid tumor such as melanoma, head and neck, liver or kidney cancer. Both conserved end residues are part of each CDR3. Each record gives: J gene, D gene, clone size, V gene, CDR3 length, CDR3 DNA, CDR3 protein. D genes are given only for firm matches. The size of a clone is reported for some rows only, either as once, few or many, or as a class for expanded clones.

TRBJ1-1	NA	NA	TRBV11-2	13	TGTGCCAGCAGCTTAGGGGGGGGCGATGAAGCTTTCTTT	CASSLGGGDEAFF
TRBJ1-5	NA	NA	TRBV6-5	14	TGTGCCAGCAGTTACGCAGGGACCGGACAGCCCCAGCATTTT	CASSYAGTGQPQHF
TRBJ2-7	NA	once	TRBV27	14	TGTGCCAGCAGTTTAATGGGCGGGGCCGGCGAGCAGTACTTC	CASSLMGGAGEQYF
TRBJ1-2	NA	once	TRBV6-6	11	TGTGCCAGCATGGGTGCTTTGGGCTACACCTTC	CASMGALGYTF
TRBJ2-7	NA	NA	TRBV9	12	TGTGCCAGCAGCGTAGGTGACTACGAGCAGTACTTC	CASSVGDYEQYF
TRBJ2-7	TRBD2	NA	TRBV7-8	15	TGTGCCAGCAGCCCCGGGACTAGCGAATTCCGCGAGCAGTACTTC	CASSPGTSEFREQYF
TRBJ2-2	TRBD2	NA	TRBV28	18	TGTGCCACCCGGAGGAGACTAGCGGGAGGGCCGAGCGCCGGGGAGCTGTTTTTT	CATRRRLAGGPSAGELFF
TRBJ1-1	NA	NA	TRBV6-1	11	TGTGCCAGCAGTTTGTGGTTTGAAGCTTTCTTT	CASSLWFEAFF
TRBJ2-7	NA	NA	TRBV5-5	13	TGTGCCAGCAGCTTGTGGAGTTCCTACGAGCAGTACTTC	CASSLWSSYEQYF
TRBJ2-1	NA	once	TRBV11-2	13	TGTGCCAGCAGCTTTTTAGAGACAGTATTGCAGTTCTTC	CASSFLETVLQFF
TRBJ2-3	TRBD2	NA	TRBV4-3	21	TGCGCCAGCAGCCAAGATGGCGCTTATGCCTTTAGCGGAGCGGGGACAGATACGCAGTATTTT	CASSQDGAYAFSGAGTDTQYF
TRBJ2-1	NA	NA	TRBV4-2	15	TGTGCCAGCAGCCAAGAGGCAGGCGATTACAATGAGCAGTTCTTC	CASSQEAGDYNEQFF
TRBJ2-2	NA	once	TRBV27	15	TGTGCCAGCAGTACGATGACTCGAGGCACCGGGGAGCTGTTTTTT	CASSTMTRGTGELFF
TRBJ2-1	NA	NA	TRBV5-6	13	TGTGCCAGCAGCCCGTCAGGGTTAAGGGAGCAGTTCTTC	CASSPSGLREQFF
TRBJ1-1	NA	once	TRBV9	13	TGTGCCAGCAGCGTAGACAGAAACACTGAAGCTTTCTTT	CASSVDRNTEAFF
TRBJ1-1	NA	NA	TRBV7-9	16	TGTGCCAGCAGCCAATCTAGGGGTGGGGGACAAGCTGAAGCTTTCTTT	CASSQSRGGGQAEAFF
TRBJ1-6	NA	NA	TRBV19	15	TGTGCCAGTAGTATAGACTCGGGGTCCGCTTCACCCCTCCACTTT	CASSIDSGSASPLHF
TRBJ2-1	TRBD2	NA	TRBV2	14	TGTGCCAGCATTGGGCGGGAGGGTTACAATGAGCAGTTCTTC	CASIGREGYNEQFF
TRBJ2-7	TRBD2	NA	TRBV5-1	15	TGCGCCAGCAGCTTGGGCCTAGCGGGAGGGGACGAGCAGTACTTC	CASSLGLAGGDEQYF
TRBJ1-1	NA	NA	TRBV7-6	14	TGTGCCAGCAGCTTAGGGACAGTGAACACTGAAGCTTTCTTT	CASSLGTVNTEAFF
TRBJ1-2	NA	NA	TRBV19	13	TGTGCCACCGAGGGCGGATTCGAAGTTGGCTACACCTTC	CATEGGFEVGYTF
TRBJ1-6	NA	NA	TRBV12-2	16	TGTGCCAGCACCACGGACAGCCGCTCACATAATTCACCCCTCCACTTT	CASTTDSRSHNSPLHF
TRBJ2-7	NA	NA	TRBV29-1	10	TGCAGCGTTGAGGGCGACGAGCAGTACTTC	CSVEGDEQYF
TRBJ1-2	NA	NA	TRBV19	13	TGTGCCAGTAGTATATCAGGGCTCGATGGCTACACCTTC	CASSISGLDGYTF
TRBJ2-7	TRBD2	once	TRBV4-3	15	TGCGCCAGCAGCCCGGCTAGCGGGGGGGCGTACGAGCAGTACTTC	CASSPASGGAYEQYF
TRBJ2-7	NA	NA	TRBV19	13	TGTGCCAGTAGTAAACAGGGTGGCAACGAGCAGTACTTC	CASSKQGGNEQYF
TRBJ1-2	NA	NA	TRBV7-9	18	TGTGCCAGCAGCCTCACGGAGATCCCGCAGGTTGTCAACTATGGCTACACCTTC	CASSLTEIPQVVNYGYTF
TRBJ2-7	NA	NA	TRBV15	16	TGTGCCACCAGCAGAGATAGGGCGGGTCCTCGCGGCGAGCAGTACTTC	CATSRDRAGPRGEQYF
TRBJ1-2	NA	NA	TRBV19	15	TGTGCCAGTCGCCGGGATTTGGCATTGGACAACGGCTACACCTTC	CASRRDLALDNGYTF
TRBJ2-1	NA	NA	TRBV11-2	14	TGTGCCAGCAGCCTATGGGGGGCCTTCGGTGAGCAGTTCTTC	CASSLWGAFGEQFF
TRBJ1-1	NA	once	TRBV6-5	14	TGTGCCAGCAGCCGCAGCAGCCTGAACACTGAAGCTTTCTTT	CASSRSSLNTEAFF
TRBJ1-2	NA	once	TRBV25-1	14	TGTGCCAGCAGTGATGATGGAGGCGGCTATGGCTACACCTTC	CASSDDGGGYGYTF
TRBJ2-5	NA	NA	TRBV5-6	14	TGTGCCAGCAGCCAGGAAGGGACCAGAGAGACCCAGTACTTC	CASSQEGTRETQYF
TRBJ1-5	TRBD1	NA	TRBV6-7	14	TGTGCCAGCAGTTCAGGGGGAGGCAATCAGCCCCAGCATTTT	CASSSGGGNQPQHF
TRBJ2-7	TRBD2	NA	TRBV15	14	TGTGCCACCAGCAGAGCTCGGGGGGTCTACGAGCAGTACTTC	CATSRARGVYEQYF
TRBJ1-5	NA	NA	TRBV19	19	TGTGCCAGTAGTGATGCACGGATCAAGGGGACATCGAGCAATCAGCCCCAGCATTTT	CASSDARIKGTSSNQPQHF
TRBJ2-5	NA	NA	TRBV2	14	TGTGCCAGCAGTGAGGGGAACAACCAAGAGACCCAGTACTTC	CASSEGNNQETQYF
TRBJ2-7	NA	NA	TRBV27	13	TGTGCCAGCAGATTTGGGGGCTCCTACGAGCAGTACTTC	CASRFGGSYEQYF
TRBJ2-7	TRBD1	NA	TRBV30	14	TGTGCCTGGAGTGGACCGACAGGGTCCTACGAGCAGTACTTC	CAWSGPTGSYEQYF
TRBJ1-2	NA	NA	TRBV4-1	17	TGCGCCAGCAGCCAAGGGTTCAGAGAAAGAACTTCCTATGGCTACACCTTC	CASSQGFRERTSYGYTF
TRBJ2-2	TRBD2	NA	TRBV14	14	TGTGCCAGCAGCCAAGTTAGCGGGACCGGGGAGCTGTTTTTT	CASSQVSGTGELFF
TRBJ1-1	NA	NA	TRBV7-2	12	TGTGCCAGCAGCTTAGGAGGGAGCGCAGCTTTCTTT	CASSLGGSAAFF
TRBJ1-2	NA	NA	TRBV7-9	13	TGTGCCAGCAGTCCCGGGAAGGTCGATGGCTACACCTTC	CASSPGKVDGYTF
TRBJ1-1	NA	NA	TRBV27	13	TGTGCCAGCAGTTTCGGGGGGAACACTGAAGCTTTCTTT	CASSFGGNTEAFF
TRBJ1-5	TRBD1	NA	TRBV27	14	TGTGCCAGCAAGCCGACAGGGCCCTCGGGGCCCCAGCATTTT	CASKPTGPSGPQHF
TRBJ2-1	TRBD2	NA	TRBV29-1	16	TGCAGCGTGGACGGGACTAGCGGGAGGCACTACAATGAGCAGTTCTTC	CSVDGTSGRHYNEQFF
TRBJ1-5	TRBD1	NA	TRBV29-1	13	TGCAGCGCTGGGACAGCATTTAATCAGCCCCAGCATTTT	CSAGTAFNQPQHF
TRBJ2-2	NA	NA	TRBV7-8	16	TGTGCCAGCAGCTTAGGGTGGGTGGGGTCCCACCGGGAGCTGTTTTTT	CASSLGWVGSHRELFF
TRBJ1-5	NA	once	TRBV27	14	TGTGCCAGCAGTTTGGGCAGGAGCAATCAGCCCCAGCATTTT	CASSLGRSNQPQHF
TRBJ2-7	NA	NA	TRBV27	13	TGTGCCAGCAGTTTAGGGCGATACTACGAGCAGTACTTC	CASSLGRYYEQYF
TRBJ1-2	NA	NA	TRBV27	14	TGTGCCAGCAGCCCAGAGGGACGGTACTATGGCTACACCTTC	CASSPEGRYYGYTF